This T cell receptor beta chain was observed in a study of cytomegalovirus exposure and HLA in healthy donors. Overall study: Counted in an early data release were 65 million to 100 million unique TCRs from HLA-typed donors. Study conclusions and caveats: TCR beta chains associated with HLA were, in a later analysis, more clonally expanded than equally common others. Rarity held for most TCR sequences, but there were some public TCRs that occurred in many donors. According to a later analysis, donors in an Asian-associated ancestry cluster reportedly had fewer N-insertions than the approximately 670-donor mean.

This CDR3 has 15 amino acids. The germline gives CDR1 MNHEY, CDR2 SMNVEV (reference sequence). The V gene lost 3 bases and the J gene lost 4 bases, with 15 bases spanning the gap. PCR primers comprised 60 Vbeta and 13 Jbeta primers. Profiling relied on immunoSEQ multiplex PCR, and the TCRdb table lists in-frame clones only, not all of them. This sample's table reports 50,000 to 55,000 clones. Turning to this clone: Its specificity is not known.

The sequencing input was PBMCs. The source of this sequence is an older woman in good health and CMV-seropositive. The chain couples TRBV27 to TRBJ1-2; the D gene is possibly TRBD1 (6 bases). DNA for the CDR3: TGTGCCAGCAGTTTCGGGGGGCACCCTAGCTATGGCTACACCTTC. Translating gives CASSFGGHPSYGYTF.